This TCR beta chain was documented in a study of cytomegalovirus exposure and HLA in healthy donors listed by TCRdb under 2017. Regarding the research as a whole: According to a later analysis, one platform produced both the approximately 110 validation repertoires and the 620 or so repertoires of the first cohort. Besides the first cohort of 666 subjects, a separate validation cohort made up of about 120 different subjects was used. To predict cytomegalovirus infection status, the study brought together high-throughput TCR immunosequencing, statistical association of individual TCRs with disease status, and machine learning. The study aimed to test whether signatures of past pathogen exposure could be identified by cataloging public T cell receptors. General findings and caveats noted by the study authors: A later analysis had no HLA typing for the validation cohort, so co-occurrence there was scored across all 130 or so repertoires. Subsequent analysis determined that TCRs grouped into clusters in the first cohort also showed a tendency toward co-occurrence across the 120 validation repertoires, and 90% to 95% of cluster scores exceeded 0. In both the original and validation cohorts, the classifier was reported to diagnose cytomegalovirus status with high specificity and sensitivity. Most TCR sequences were observed very rarely across donors, whereas some public TCRs were present in many individuals. In vitro tests confirmed that a few of the cytomegalovirus-associated TCR beta chains recognize cytomegalovirus antigens. The authors suggested that the approach could potentially be generalized to other disease states and immunological phenotypes. In the study, around 150 TCR beta chains were listed as associated with cytomegalovirus.

CDR1 SGHRS and CDR2 YFSETQ were looked up in the germline V gene. V is pared back by 3 bases and J by 2 bases, with 12 bases lying between the germline termini. Measured from the cysteine to the phenylalanine, the CDR3 is 14 residues long. Just CDR3 DNA is preserved here, 42 bases in frame from base 1. Remarks on this clone: Its antigen remains undetermined. No much larger clonotype is one base removed from it; base qualities were not supplied.

The donors were included in the validation cohort of some 120 subjects, a group kept apart from the roughly 700-subject first cohort. The library was made by the immunoSEQ multiplex PCR assay. The study's processing was this. A statistical classification framework was built for diagnosing cytomegalovirus status from the catalog of TCR beta chain sequences. Sourced from immuneACCESS, this table was stored by TCRdb with only in-frame sequences that have V and J called. A share of the clones is absent; for the studies checked, an unresolved V gene accounts for under half, and the remainder has no known explanation. V and J calls plus clone size are reproduced from that table; the DNA served to infer D and trimming. This sample is represented by some 220,000 clones; under 95% of them were singletons. The ten most abundant clones make up 0.8% to 1.2% of the sample.

This clonotype was obtained from a woman between 18 and 29 years old in good health and CMV-seronegative. Sequencing was performed on PBMCs. The rearrangement combines TRBV5-1 with TRBJ2-7; the D gene remains uncertain. The DNA sequence reads TGCGCCAGCAGCTCTAATCAGGTTACCTACGAGCAGTACTTC. It translates as CASSSNQVTYEQYF. Joined to the reference TRBV5-1 and TRBJ2-7 proteins, this CDR3 gives the full variable domain: KAGVTQTPRYLIKTRGQQVTLSCSPISGHRSVSWYQQTPGQGLQFLFEYFSETQRNKGNFPGRFSGRQFSNSRSEMNVSTLELGDSALYLCASSSNQVTYEQYFGPGTRLTVT.